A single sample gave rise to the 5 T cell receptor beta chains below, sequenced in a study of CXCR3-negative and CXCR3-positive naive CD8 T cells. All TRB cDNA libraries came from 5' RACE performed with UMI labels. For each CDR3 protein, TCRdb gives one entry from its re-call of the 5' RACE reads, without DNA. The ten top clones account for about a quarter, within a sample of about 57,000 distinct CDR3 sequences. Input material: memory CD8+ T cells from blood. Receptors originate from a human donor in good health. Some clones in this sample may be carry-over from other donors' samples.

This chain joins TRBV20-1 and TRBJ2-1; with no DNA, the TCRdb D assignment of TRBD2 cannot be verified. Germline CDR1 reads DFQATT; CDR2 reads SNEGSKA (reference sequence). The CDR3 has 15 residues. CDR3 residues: CSARDRAAGVNEQFF.

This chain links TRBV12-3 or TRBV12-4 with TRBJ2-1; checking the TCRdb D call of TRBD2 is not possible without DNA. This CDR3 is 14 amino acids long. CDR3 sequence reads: CASSPGTSGREQFF.

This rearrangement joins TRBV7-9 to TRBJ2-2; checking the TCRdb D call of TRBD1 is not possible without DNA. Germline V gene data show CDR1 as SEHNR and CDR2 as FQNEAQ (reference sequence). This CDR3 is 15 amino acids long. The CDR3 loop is CASSQDRVVAGELFF.

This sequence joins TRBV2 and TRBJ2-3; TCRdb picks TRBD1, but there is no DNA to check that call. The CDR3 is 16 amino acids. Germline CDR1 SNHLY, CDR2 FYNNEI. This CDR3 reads CASSDDSSSSTDTQYF.

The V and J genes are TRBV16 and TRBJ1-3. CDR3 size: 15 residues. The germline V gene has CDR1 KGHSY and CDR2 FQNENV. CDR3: CASSQSVPSGNTIYF.